What follows is one T cell receptor beta chain and its context. Its antigen is still unknown. Presence of unique molecular identifiers characterized the TCR beta cDNA libraries. TCRdb reprocessed the PCR reads via MiXCR and lists one record per CDR3 protein. The table shows roughly 400,000 distinct CDR3 sequences, with approximately 38% occurring only once. V was shortened by 6 bases and J by 7 bases, with 13 bases between the two germline ends. The CDR3 has 12 residues. CDR1 SQVTM and CDR2 ANQGSEA come from the germline V gene. The data are from a study of post-analysis software for immune sequencing data. Study-wide context: Included courses were relapsing-remitting and secondary progressive multiple sclerosis; progressive-relapsing multiple sclerosis was also included.

General study findings and limits: Significantly lower normalized Chao1 diversity was found in patients with multiple sclerosis relative to controls. Patients used five TRBV segments, including TRBV5-6, TRBV5-1 and TRBV20-1, more often than controls.

This chain uses TRBV29-1 with TRBJ2-4; D remains ambiguous. Specimen: blood. This TCR was recovered from a girl aged 2 to 10 with multiple sclerosis. The CDR3 DNA follows: TGCAGCGTAGCCCCCATGGGGAACATTCAGTACTTC. Residues: CSVAPMGNIQYF.